Presented here are 6 T cell receptor beta chains from one specimen sequenced in a study of CD8 T cells in Susac syndrome. Random hexamers were used to reverse transcribe roughly 0.45 to 1 ug of RNA. One entry per CDR3 protein results from TCRdb running MiXCR on the immunoSEQ multiplex PCR reads. The sample has around 50,000 distinct CDR3 sequences; 80% to 95% are singletons. The sequenced sample consisted of CD8+ T cells from PBMCs. Every receptor here comes from a human donor in good health.

This clonotype appeared once. The V call is TRBV2, the J call TRBJ2-1, with TRBD2 identical over 8 bases. J gave up 2 bases and V 6 bases, and 6 bases lay outside the gene matches. This CDR3 contains 15 residues. The germline gives CDR1 SNHLY, CDR2 FYNNEI. The CDR3 loop reads CASRKSGSTYNEQFF. The CDR3 DNA reads as TGTGCCAGCAGAAAAAGCGGGAGCACCTACAATGAGCAGTTCTTC.

This chain joins TRBV10-3 and TRBJ2-2; D may match TRBD1 or TRBD2 (5 bases each). The germline CDR1 and CDR2 sequences are ENHRY and SYGVKD. The CDR3 consists of 13 residues. CDR3 loop: CAIQAGTTGELFF. CDR3 DNA sequence: TGTGCTATCCAAGCCGGGACCACCGGGGAGCTGTTTTTT.

The rearrangement links TRBV19 to TRBJ1-5; 9 nucleotides line up with TRBD1. CDR1 and CDR2 from the germline V gene are LNHDA and SQIVND (reference sequence). V gave up 4 bases and J gave up 6 bases; unmatched junction bases: 7. This CDR3 contains 15 residues. For the CDR3, the DNA is TGTGCCAGTAGTAAAGCCGGGACAGGGAGTCAGCCCCAGCATTTT. Its translation: CASSKAGTGSQPQHF.

The J gene is TRBJ2-1, the V gene TRBV6-2 or TRBV6-3; 7 bases are a match to TRBD2. The CDR3 runs to 17 residues. Trimming took 4 bases from V and 6 from J; bases not matched to a gene: 15. The germline CDR1 and CDR2 sequences are MNHEY and SVGEGT. The CDR3 sequence: CASSSSFGGRGPNEQFF. The CDR3 DNA reads as TGTGCCAGCAGTTCCTCCTTCGGGGGGAGGGGTCCCAATGAGCAGTTCTTC.

The chain combines TRBV2 with TRBJ2-7; D is unresolved. Germline CDR1 is SNHLY and CDR2 is FYNNEI. The CDR3 is 14 amino acids. Trimming removed 5 bases at V and 4 bases at J, with 15 bases between. CDR3 region: CASSRSGFVYEQYF. CDR3 nucleotide sequence: TGTGCCAGCAGTCGTAGTGGGTTCGTATACGAGCAGTACTTC.

This sequence joins TRBV12-3 or TRBV12-4 and TRBJ1-2; 7 bases are a match to TRBD1. The CDR3 is 13 amino acids. J was trimmed by 1 base and V by 5 bases; bases with no gene match: 1. CDR3 DNA sequence: TGTGCCAGCAGTGACAGGGTTAACTATGGCTACACCTTC. The encoded protein is CASSDRVNYGYTF.